This record looks at one TCR beta chain sequence and its context. In the PCR, 60 Vbeta and 13 Jbeta primers were used. Repertoires were generated with immunoSEQ multiplex PCR, while TCRdb's copy carries only in-frame clones and drops some. The profile covers some 90,000 clones, with 69% appearing a single time and 2.5% to 3% taken by the ten largest. This sample stems from a study of cytomegalovirus exposure and HLA in healthy donors. This clonotype was sampled from a man aged 50 or older in good health and CMV-seronegative. The specimen sequenced was PBMCs.

CDR3 nucleotide sequence: TGTGCCAGCAGCCCCGGGGGAGAAAAACTGTTTTTT. Translating gives CASSPGGEKLFF. This sequence joins TRBV7-9 and TRBJ1-4, with D possibly being TRBD1 (5 bases). The V and J ends lost 5 bases and 8 bases respectively, with 9 bases between them. Germline CDR1 and CDR2: SEHNR and FQNEAQ (reference sequence). The CDR3 runs to 12 residues. Variable domain in full (rest from reference TRBV7-9 and TRBJ1-4): DTGVSQNPRHKITKRGQNVTFRCDPISEHNRLYWYRQTLGQGPEFLTYFQNEAQLEKSRLLSDRFSAERPKGSFSTLEIQRTEQGDSAMYLCASSPGGEKLFFGSGTQLSVL.